This entry lists 2 T cell receptor beta chains sequenced from one sample in a study of T cell repertoires in cytomegalovirus infection. Their recognized antigens are unknown. TCRdb processed the reads anew with MiXCR; each CDR3 protein has one entry. The table shows approximately 1,000,000 distinct CDR3 sequences, with about 33% occurring only once. This sample comprised cultured CD8+ T cells from PBMCs, obtained from culture after CMV antigen stimulation. These TCRs come from a human donor in good health (CMV status not recorded). Some clones in this sample may be carry-over from other donors' samples.

This clonotype was observed many times. The V and J genes are TRBV7-9 and TRBJ2-7; D might be TRBD1 (5 bases). The CDR3 spans 13 residues. The ends were cut back, 10 bases at V and 0 bases at J, with 13 bases in the middle. Germline loops: CDR1 SEHNR, CDR2 FQNEAQ (reference sequence). The CDR3 bases are TGTGCCATCCCTACAGGTAACTCCTACGAGCAGTACTTC. This sequence encodes CAIPTGNSYEQYF.

The CDR3 protein is CASSVRWGNEQFF. CDR3 DNA: TGTGCCAGCAGTGTCAGGTGGGGGAATGAGCAGTTCTTC. The V and J genes are TRBV6-4 and TRBJ2-1; the D call may be TRBD1 or TRBD2 (5 bases each). Germline assignment: CDR1 MRHNA and CDR2 SNTAGT. V lost 4 bases and J lost 7, with 11 bases in between. This CDR3 is built from 13 residues.